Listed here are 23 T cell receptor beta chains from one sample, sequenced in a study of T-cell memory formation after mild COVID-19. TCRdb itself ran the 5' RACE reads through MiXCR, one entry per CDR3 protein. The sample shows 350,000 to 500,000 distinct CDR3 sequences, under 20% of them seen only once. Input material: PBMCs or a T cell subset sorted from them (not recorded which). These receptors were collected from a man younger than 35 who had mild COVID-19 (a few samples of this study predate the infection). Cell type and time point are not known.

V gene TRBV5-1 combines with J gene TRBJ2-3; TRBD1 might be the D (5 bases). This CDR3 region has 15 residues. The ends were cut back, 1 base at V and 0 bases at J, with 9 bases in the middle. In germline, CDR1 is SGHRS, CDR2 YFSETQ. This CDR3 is CASSLSQGSTDTQYF. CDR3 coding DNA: TGCGCCAGCAGCTTGTCCCAGGGAAGCACAGATACGCAGTATTTT.

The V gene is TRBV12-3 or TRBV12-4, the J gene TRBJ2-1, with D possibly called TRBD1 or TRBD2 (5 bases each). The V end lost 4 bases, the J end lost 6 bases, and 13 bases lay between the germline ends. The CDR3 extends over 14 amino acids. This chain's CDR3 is CASSWKGRGNEQFF. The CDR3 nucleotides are TGTGCCAGCAGTTGGAAGGGGAGAGGCAATGAGCAGTTCTTC.

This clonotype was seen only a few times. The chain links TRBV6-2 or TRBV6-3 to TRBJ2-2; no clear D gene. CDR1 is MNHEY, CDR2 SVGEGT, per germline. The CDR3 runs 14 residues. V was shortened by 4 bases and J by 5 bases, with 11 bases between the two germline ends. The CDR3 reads CASSFRERTGELFF. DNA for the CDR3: TGTGCCAGCAGTTTTAGGGAACGTACCGGGGAGCTGTTTTTT.

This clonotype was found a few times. CDR3 sequence reads: CASSFQPPSGGENEQFF. The CDR3 nucleotides read TGCGCCAGCAGCTTCCAACCTCCTAGCGGGGGGGAGAATGAGCAGTTCTTC. The rearrangement joins TRBV5-1 to TRBJ2-1, with 12 bases fitting TRBD2. This CDR3 is built from 17 residues. CDR1 is SGHRS and CDR2 is YFSETQ in the germline V gene. Trimming took 2 bases from V and 7 from J; bases not matched to a gene: 10.

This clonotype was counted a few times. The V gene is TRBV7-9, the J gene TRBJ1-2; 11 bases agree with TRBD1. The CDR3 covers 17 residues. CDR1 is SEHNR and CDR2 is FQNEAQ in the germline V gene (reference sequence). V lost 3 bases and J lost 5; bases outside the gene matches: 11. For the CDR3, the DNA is TGTGCCAGCAGCTTGGCCAGGACAGGGGGCGCGGGGTATGGCTACACCTTC. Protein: CASSLARTGGAGYGYTF.

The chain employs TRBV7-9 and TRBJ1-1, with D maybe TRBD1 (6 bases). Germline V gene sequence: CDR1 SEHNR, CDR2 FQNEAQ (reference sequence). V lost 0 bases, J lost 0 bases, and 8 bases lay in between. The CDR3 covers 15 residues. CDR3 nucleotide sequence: TGTGCCAGCAGCTTAGCCACAGGGATGAACACTGAAGCTTTCTTT. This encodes CASSLATGMNTEAFF.

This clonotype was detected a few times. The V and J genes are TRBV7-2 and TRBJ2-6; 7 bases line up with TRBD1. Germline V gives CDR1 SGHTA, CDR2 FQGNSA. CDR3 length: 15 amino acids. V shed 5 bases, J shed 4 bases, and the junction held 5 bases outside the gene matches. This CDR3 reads CASSPDRAGANVLTF. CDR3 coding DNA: TGTGCCAGCAGCCCCGACAGGGCCGGGGCCAACGTCCTGACTTTC.

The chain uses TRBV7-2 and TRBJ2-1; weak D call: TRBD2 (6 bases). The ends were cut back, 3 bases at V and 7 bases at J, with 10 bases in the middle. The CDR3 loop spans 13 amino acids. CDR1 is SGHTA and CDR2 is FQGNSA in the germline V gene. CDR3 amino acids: CASSFLATNEQFF. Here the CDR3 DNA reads TGTGCCAGCAGCTTCCTAGCGACAAATGAGCAGTTCTTC. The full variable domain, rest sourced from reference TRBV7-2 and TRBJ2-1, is GAGVSQSPSNKVTEKGKDVELRCDPISGHTALYWYRQSLGQGLEFLIYFQGNSAPDKSGLPSDRFSAERTGGSVSTLTIQRTQQEDSAVYLCASSFLATNEQFFGPGTRLTVL.

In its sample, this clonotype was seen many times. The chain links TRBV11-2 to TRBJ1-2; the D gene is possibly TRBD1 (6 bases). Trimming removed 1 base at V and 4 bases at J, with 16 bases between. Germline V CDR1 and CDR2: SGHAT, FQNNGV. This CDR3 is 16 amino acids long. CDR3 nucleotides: TGTGCCAGCAGCTTAGGTCCTTACGACAGGTCCTATGGCTACACCTTC. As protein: CASSLGPYDRSYGYTF. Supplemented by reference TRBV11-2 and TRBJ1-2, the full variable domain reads EAGVAQSPRYKIIEKRQSVAFWCNPISGHATLYWYQQILGQGPKLLIQFQNNGVVDDSQLPKDRFSAERLKGVDSTLKIQPAKLEDSAVYLCASSLGPYDRSYGYTFGSGTRLTVV.

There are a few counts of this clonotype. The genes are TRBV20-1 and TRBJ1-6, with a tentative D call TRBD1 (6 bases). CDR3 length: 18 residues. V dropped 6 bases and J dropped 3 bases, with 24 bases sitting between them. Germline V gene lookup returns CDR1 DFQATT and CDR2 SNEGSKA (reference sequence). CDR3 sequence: CSARGGGPSSGYNSPLHF. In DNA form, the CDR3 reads TGCAGTGCGAGGGGTGGGGGGCCCAGCAGTGGCTATAATTCACCCCTCCACTTT.

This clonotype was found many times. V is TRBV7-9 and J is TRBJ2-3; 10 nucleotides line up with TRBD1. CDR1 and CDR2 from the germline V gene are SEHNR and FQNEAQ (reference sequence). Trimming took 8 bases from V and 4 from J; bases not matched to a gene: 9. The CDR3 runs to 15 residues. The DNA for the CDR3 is TGTGCCAGCCTACGTGCCGGACAGGGGGCAGATACGCAGTATTTT. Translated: CASLRAGQGADTQYF. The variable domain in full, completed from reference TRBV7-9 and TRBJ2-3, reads DTGVSQNPRHKITKRGQNVTFRCDPISEHNRLYWYRQTLGQGPEFLTYFQNEAQLEKSRLLSDRFSAERPKGSFSTLEIQRTEQGDSAMYLCASLRAGQGADTQYFGPGTRLTVL.

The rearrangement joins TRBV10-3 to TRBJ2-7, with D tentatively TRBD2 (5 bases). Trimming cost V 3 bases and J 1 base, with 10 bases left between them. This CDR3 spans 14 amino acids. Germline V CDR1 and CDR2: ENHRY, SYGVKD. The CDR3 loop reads CAISDWTPSYEQYV. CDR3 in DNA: TGTGCCATCAGTGACTGGACTCCTTCCTACGAGCAGTACGTC.

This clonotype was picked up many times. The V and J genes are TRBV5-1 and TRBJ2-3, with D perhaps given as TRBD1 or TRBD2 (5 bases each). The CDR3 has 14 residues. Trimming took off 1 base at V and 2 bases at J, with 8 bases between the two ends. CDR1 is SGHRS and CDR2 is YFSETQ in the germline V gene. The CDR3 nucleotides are TGCGCCAGCAGCTTGTTCGGGGCCACAGATACGCAGTATTTT. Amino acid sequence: CASSLFGATDTQYF.

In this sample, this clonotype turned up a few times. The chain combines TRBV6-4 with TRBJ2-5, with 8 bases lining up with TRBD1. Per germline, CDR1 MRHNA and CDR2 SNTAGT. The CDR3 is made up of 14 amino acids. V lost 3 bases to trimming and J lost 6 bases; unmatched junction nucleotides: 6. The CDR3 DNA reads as TGTGCCAGCAGTGAACAGGGGGTCTCAAAGACCCAGTACTTC. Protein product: CASSEQGVSKTQYF.

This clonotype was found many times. DNA of the CDR3: TGTGCCAGCAGCTTTTTGACGGGGGGGAGGGAGACCCAGTACTTC. This translates into CASSFLTGGRETQYF. The V and J genes are TRBV7-2 and TRBJ2-5; the match to TRBD2 covers 8 bases. V dropped 3 bases and J dropped 5; count of bases not matched to a gene: 8. The germline CDR1 and CDR2 sequences are SGHTA and FQGNSA. CDR3 length: 15 amino acids.

The CDR3 protein is CASSSSGYEQFF. CDR3 sequence (DNA): TGTGCCAGCAGCTCATCAGGGTATGAGCAGTTCTTC. The V and J genes are TRBV7-2 and TRBJ2-1, with D tentatively TRBD1 (5 bases). The CDR3 has 12 amino acids. Trimming left V 4 bases short and J 8 bases short, with 9 bases between. Germline-derived CDR1 and CDR2 are SGHTA and FQGNSA.

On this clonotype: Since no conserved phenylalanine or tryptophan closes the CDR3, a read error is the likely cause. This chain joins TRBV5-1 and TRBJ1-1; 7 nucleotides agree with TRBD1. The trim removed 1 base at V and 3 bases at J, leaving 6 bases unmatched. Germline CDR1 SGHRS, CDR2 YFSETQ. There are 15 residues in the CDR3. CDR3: CASSLKNTGDTEAFY. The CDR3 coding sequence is TGCGCCAGCAGCTTGAAAAATACAGGGGACACTGAAGCTTTCTAT.

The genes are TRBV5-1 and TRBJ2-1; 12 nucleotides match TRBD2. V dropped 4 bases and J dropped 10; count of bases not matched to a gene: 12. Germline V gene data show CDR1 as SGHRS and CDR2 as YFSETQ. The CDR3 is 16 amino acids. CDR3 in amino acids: CASSPGVASGGAEQFF. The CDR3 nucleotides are TGCGCCAGCAGCCCTGGAGTGGCTAGCGGGGGGGCAGAGCAGTTCTTC.

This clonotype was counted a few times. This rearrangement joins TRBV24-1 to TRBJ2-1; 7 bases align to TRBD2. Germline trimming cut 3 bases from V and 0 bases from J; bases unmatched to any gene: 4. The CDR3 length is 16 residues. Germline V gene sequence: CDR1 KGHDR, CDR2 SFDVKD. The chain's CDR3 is CATSDPGGPSYNEQFF. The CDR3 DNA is TGTGCCACCAGTGATCCGGGGGGTCCCTCCTACAATGAGCAGTTCTTC.

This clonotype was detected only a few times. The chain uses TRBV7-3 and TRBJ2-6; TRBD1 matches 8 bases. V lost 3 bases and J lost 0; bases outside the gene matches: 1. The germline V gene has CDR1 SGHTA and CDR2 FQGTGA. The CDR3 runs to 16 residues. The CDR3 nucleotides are TGTGCCAGCAGCTTGGGACAGGTCTCTGGGGCCAACGTCCTGACTTTC. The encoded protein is CASSLGQVSGANVLTF.

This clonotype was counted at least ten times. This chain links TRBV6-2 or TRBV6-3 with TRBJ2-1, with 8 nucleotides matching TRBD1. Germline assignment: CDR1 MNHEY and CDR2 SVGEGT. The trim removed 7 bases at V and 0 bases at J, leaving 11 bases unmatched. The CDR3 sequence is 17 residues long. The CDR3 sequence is CASTDKDRVSSYNEQFF. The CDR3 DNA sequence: TGTGCCAGCACCGATAAGGACAGGGTGAGCTCCTACAATGAGCAGTTCTTC.

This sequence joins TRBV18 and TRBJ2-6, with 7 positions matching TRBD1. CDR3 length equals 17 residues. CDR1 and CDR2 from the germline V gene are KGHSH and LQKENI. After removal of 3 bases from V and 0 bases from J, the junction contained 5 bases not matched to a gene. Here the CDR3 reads CASSPPGQYSGANVLTF. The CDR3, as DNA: TGTGCCAGCTCACCTCCGGGACAGTACTCTGGGGCCAACGTCCTGACTTTC.

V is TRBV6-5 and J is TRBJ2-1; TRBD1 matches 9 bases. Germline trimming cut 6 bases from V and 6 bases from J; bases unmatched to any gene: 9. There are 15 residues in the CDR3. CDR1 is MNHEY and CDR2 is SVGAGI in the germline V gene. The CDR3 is CASSLRTGEGNEQFF. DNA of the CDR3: TGTGCCAGCAGCCTCAGGACAGGGGAAGGCAATGAGCAGTTCTTC.